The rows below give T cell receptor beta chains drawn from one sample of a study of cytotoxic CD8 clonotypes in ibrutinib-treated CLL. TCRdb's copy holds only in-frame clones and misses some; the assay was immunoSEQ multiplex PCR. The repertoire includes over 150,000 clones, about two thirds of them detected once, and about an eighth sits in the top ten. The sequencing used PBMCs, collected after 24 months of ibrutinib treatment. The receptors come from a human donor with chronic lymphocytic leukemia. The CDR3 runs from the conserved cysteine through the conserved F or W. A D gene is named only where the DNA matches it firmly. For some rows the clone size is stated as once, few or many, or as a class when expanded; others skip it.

DNA: TGTGCCAGCAGCCCACAGGGGGTCAATGAGCAGTTCTTC; CDR3: CASSPQGVNEQFF; V: TRBV7-9; D: TRBD1; J: TRBJ2-1; size: NA
DNA: TGTGCCAGTAGTATGTCCCGGACTGTACAGCCCCAGCATTTT; CDR3: CASSMSRTVQPQHF; V: TRBV19; D: NA; J: TRBJ1-5; size: NA
DNA: TGCGCCAGCAGCGTACTAGGGACTAGCGGCGGGGAGCTGTTTTTT; CDR3: CASSVLGTSGGELFF; V: TRBV5-1; D: TRBD2; J: TRBJ2-2; size: few
DNA: TGCAGCGTTGAGGGAGAAGGCTACGAGCAGTACTTC; CDR3: CSVEGEGYEQYF; V: TRBV29-1; D: NA; J: TRBJ2-7; size: NA
DNA: TGCGCCAGCAGCCAATCTCCGTCCCCGACGGGGAACATTCAGTACTTC; CDR3: CASSQSPSPTGNIQYF; V: TRBV4-1; D: NA; J: TRBJ2-4; size: NA
DNA: TGCGCCAGCAGTGTAGGGGGCGGCGGGATCTACAATGAGCAGTTCTTC; CDR3: CASSVGGGGIYNEQFF; V: TRBV10-2; D: NA; J: TRBJ2-1; size: NA
DNA: TGCGCCAGCAGCCTCCGGTGGAGGGATGGGATGAACACTGAAGCTTTCTTT; CDR3: CASSLRWRDGMNTEAFF; V: TRBV4-1; D: NA; J: TRBJ1-1; size: NA
DNA: TGCAGTGCCATGTATGGCTACACCTTC; CDR3: CSAMYGYTF; V: TRBV20-1; D: NA; J: TRBJ1-2; size: NA
DNA: TGTGCCAGCAGCTCGCGGGCCCGCGATACGCAGTATTTT; CDR3: CASSSRARDTQYF; V: TRBV7-8; D: NA; J: TRBJ2-3; size: NA
DNA: TGTGCCTTTGGAGTAGACTCCTCCTACGAGCAGTACTTC; CDR3: CAFGVDSSYEQYF; V: TRBV30; D: NA; J: TRBJ2-7; size: few
DNA: TGTGCCAGCAGCTTCCCCGGCACTGAAGCTTTCTTT; CDR3: CASSFPGTEAFF; V: TRBV7-2; D: NA; J: TRBJ1-1; size: few
DNA: TGTGCCAGCAGTGCCGCCGTGTCCACAGATACGCAGTATTTT; CDR3: CASSAAVSTDTQYF; V: TRBV6-5; D: NA; J: TRBJ2-3; size: few
DNA: TGTGCCAGCAGTGCGCGGCAGGGGGACGCTGAAGCTTTCTTT; CDR3: CASSARQGDAEAFF; V: TRBV25-1; D: TRBD1; J: TRBJ1-1; size: NA
DNA: TGTGCCAGCAGCGTAGGGTTGGGCAGGGGACAATACGAGCAGTACTTC; CDR3: CASSVGLGRGQYEQYF; V: TRBV9; D: NA; J: TRBJ2-7; size: NA
DNA: TGTGCCAGCAGCTTAATGAACGGGGAGCTGTTTTTT; CDR3: CASSLMNGELFF; V: TRBV11-2; D: NA; J: TRBJ2-2; size: few
DNA: TGTGCCAGCAGCGTAGTCCTAGCGGGAGGCACCGGGGAGCTGTTTTTT; CDR3: CASSVVLAGGTGELFF; V: TRBV9; D: TRBD2; J: TRBJ2-2; size: NA
DNA: TGCGCCAGCAGTCAATCGCCCCACGATCGGGAGAGGAAAGTAGAGCAGTACTTC; CDR3: CASSQSPHDRERKVEQYF; V: TRBV23-1; D: NA; J: TRBJ2-7; size: NA
DNA: TGTGCCAGCAGCTTACTCAGGGGGCAAAACACCGGGGAGCTGTTTTTT; CDR3: CASSLLRGQNTGELFF; V: TRBV7-9; D: TRBD1; J: TRBJ2-2; size: NA
DNA: TGTGCCAGCAGTTACGATGCGGGACAGATCTATGGCTACACCTTC; CDR3: CASSYDAGQIYGYTF; V: TRBV6-5; D: TRBD1; J: TRBJ1-2; size: NA
DNA: TGTGCCAGCAGCCAAGAACGAGGGGTTTCCGGGGAGCTGTTTTTT; CDR3: CASSQERGVSGELFF; V: TRBV4-2; D: NA; J: TRBJ2-2; size: NA
DNA: TGCGCCAGCAGTGTTCTCCTAGGAGCGTGGCAGCCCCAGCATTTT; CDR3: CASSVLLGAWQPQHF; V: TRBV10-2; D: NA; J: TRBJ1-5; size: few
DNA: TGTGCCAGCTCACCATTGGGGGTCCCCAACTATGGCTACACCTTC; CDR3: CASSPLGVPNYGYTF; V: TRBV18; D: NA; J: TRBJ1-2; size: NA
DNA: TGTGCCAGCGGGGATGGCAAAAACATTCAGTACTTC; CDR3: CASGDGKNIQYF; V: TRBV28; D: NA; J: TRBJ2-4; size: NA
DNA: TGTGCCAGCTCACCACAAGCGGAGAGCAATCAGCCCCAGCATTTT; CDR3: CASSPQAESNQPQHF; V: TRBV18; D: NA; J: TRBJ1-5; size: few
DNA: TGTGCCAGCAGTCGAGACAGCGGGAGGGTTTGGAAGACCCAGTACTTC; CDR3: CASSRDSGRVWKTQYF; V: TRBV5-6; D: TRBD2; J: TRBJ2-5; size: few
DNA: TGCGCCAGCTCCTGGACTAGCGAGCTGGGCGATGAGCAGTTCTTC; CDR3: CASSWTSELGDEQFF; V: TRBV10-2; D: TRBD2; J: TRBJ2-1; size: few
DNA: TGCGCCCGGCCGTTGCCCTCCTACGAGCAGTACTTC; CDR3: CARPLPSYEQYF; V: TRBV23-1; D: NA; J: TRBJ2-7; size: NA
DNA: TGCGCCAGCAGCTTGGGAACCCAGAACAATCAGCCCCAGCATTTT; CDR3: CASSLGTQNNQPQHF; V: TRBV5-1; D: NA; J: TRBJ1-5; size: NA
DNA: TGTGCCAGTAGTATGTTGCACTCTGGGGCCAACGTCCTGACTTTC; CDR3: CASSMLHSGANVLTF; V: TRBV19; D: NA; J: TRBJ2-6; size: NA
DNA: TGTGCCAGCAGTTCTCGTAGGGATAGCAATCAGCCCCAGCATTTT; CDR3: CASSSRRDSNQPQHF; V: TRBV6-5; D: NA; J: TRBJ1-5; size: NA
DNA: TGTGCCACCAGCTCTCCGTCGGGGAGGGAGAACACCGGGGAGCTGTTTTTT; CDR3: CATSSPSGRENTGELFF; V: TRBV27; D: TRBD2; J: TRBJ2-2; size: NA
DNA: TGTGCCAGCAGCTTAGGGGACAGGGGGTTTTCCGAGCAGTACTTC; CDR3: CASSLGDRGFSEQYF; V: TRBV7-7; D: TRBD1; J: TRBJ2-7; size: once
DNA: TGTGCCAGCAGTATACAGACGGTCGCAGATACGCAGTATTTT; CDR3: CASSIQTVADTQYF; V: TRBV6-5; D: NA; J: TRBJ2-3; size: NA
DNA: TGTGCCACGGGACTCTACGAGCAGTACTTC; CDR3: CATGLYEQYF; V: TRBV28; D: NA; J: TRBJ2-7; size: NA
DNA: TGTGCCAGCAGCGCCAACAGGGGAGGAGATACGCAGTATTTT; CDR3: CASSANRGGDTQYF; V: TRBV7-3; D: NA; J: TRBJ2-3; size: NA
DNA: TGTGCCAGCAGTCTGAGCGGGAGAATTCTTTACGAGCAGTACTTC; CDR3: CASSLSGRILYEQYF; V: TRBV28; D: TRBD2; J: TRBJ2-7; size: NA
DNA: TGTGCCAGCAGCTTGACAGTAGGCACAGATACGCAGTATTTT; CDR3: CASSLTVGTDTQYF; V: TRBV7-7; D: NA; J: TRBJ2-3; size: NA
DNA: TGTGCCAGTAGCCCCCCGGGGCAGCCCCAGCATTTT; CDR3: CASSPPGQPQHF; V: TRBV19; D: NA; J: TRBJ1-5; size: NA
DNA: TGTGCCACAGGGGGCAGCACTGAAGCTTTCTTT; CDR3: CATGGSTEAFF; V: TRBV10-3; D: TRBD1; J: TRBJ1-1; size: few
DNA: TGTGCCAGCAGTTTTCAAGGGCGGGGTCTCGACAATGAGCAGTTCTTC; CDR3: CASSFQGRGLDNEQFF; V: TRBV28; D: NA; J: TRBJ2-1; size: NA
DNA: TGTGCCAGCAGTCGCTCAGACAGGCGGGTGACTTTCTTT; CDR3: CASSRSDRRVTFF; V: TRBV27; D: NA; J: TRBJ1-1; size: NA
DNA: TGTGCCAGCAGTTTACCGGGCAACACGGATGCTTATGGCTACACCTTC; CDR3: CASSLPGNTDAYGYTF; V: TRBV28; D: NA; J: TRBJ1-2; size: NA
DNA: TGTGCCAGCAGCTTAACGGAGGGACCAGCAGATACGCAGTATTTT; CDR3: CASSLTEGPADTQYF; V: TRBV7-3; D: NA; J: TRBJ2-3; size: NA
DNA: TGTGCCAGCAGCTTAGCGACAGCGCCTGGTGGCTACACCTTC; CDR3: CASSLATAPGGYTF; V: TRBV7-9; D: NA; J: TRBJ1-2; size: few
DNA: TGTGCCACCAGCCCGGACAGGATTTACGAGCAGTACTTC; CDR3: CATSPDRIYEQYF; V: TRBV15; D: TRBD1; J: TRBJ2-7; size: NA
DNA: TGTGCCAGCAGCCCTCAGGACAGGGCTCAGCCCCAGCATTTT; CDR3: CASSPQDRAQPQHF; V: TRBV28; D: TRBD1; J: TRBJ1-5; size: NA
DNA: TGTGCCACCAGCAGGGGTCTCGCTGGACTAGCGGGCGACTACGAGCAGTACTTC; CDR3: CATSRGLAGLAGDYEQYF; V: TRBV15; D: TRBD2; J: TRBJ2-7; size: NA